This entry lists 12 T cell receptor beta chains sequenced from one sample in a study of shared clonotypes between healthy human individuals. Clones were read by immunoSEQ multiplex PCR, and TCRdb kept only the in-frame ones, dropping some. The sample records 1.4 million to 1.5 million clones, 96% being singletons. Material: naive CD4+ T cells sorted from blood. Subset defined: CD45RA+ positively selected. The receptor set was obtained from a young man in good health.

Concerning this clone itself: This sample also contains other DNA sequences that code for the same CDR3. This sequence joins TRBV18 and TRBJ2-2; a weak D match, TRBD2 (5 bases). The CDR3 spans 14 residues. Trimming removed 0 bases at V and 6 bases at J, with 8 bases between. Germline CDR1 and CDR2: KGHSH and LQKENI. For the CDR3, the DNA is TGTGCCAGCTCACCACCAGGGAGAGCCGGGGAGCTGTTTTTT. Residues: CASSPPGRAGELFF.

The chain has TRBV29-1 and TRBJ1-2, with D possibly matching TRBD1 (5 bases). V lost 6 bases to trimming and J lost 7 bases, with 18 bases between them. The CDR3 is 13 residues long. The germline V gene has CDR1 SQVTM and CDR2 ANQGSEA. The CDR3 spells CSVRGAGKFGYTF. Written as DNA, the CDR3 is TGCAGCGTCCGGGGCGCGGGAAAGTTTGGCTACACCTTC.

The chain is built from TRBV15 and TRBJ2-5; tentatively, D is TRBD1 (6 bases). The CDR3 sequence is 17 residues long. V was pared by 0 bases and J by 3 bases, with 17 bases between. Germline lookup yields CDR1 LNHNV and CDR2 YYDKDF (reference sequence). The CDR3, as DNA: TGTGCCACCAGCAGAGATGCCCTTGAGAACAGGGAAGAGACCCAGTACTTC. Translated, it gives CATSRDALENREETQYF. Combining the CDR3 with reference TRBV15 and TRBJ2-5 gives the whole variable domain DAMVIQNPRYQVTQFGKPVTLSCSQTLNHNVMYWYQQKSSQAPKLLFHYYDKDFNNEADTPDNFQSRRPNTSFCFLDIRSPGLGDTAMYLCATSRDALENREETQYFGPGTRLLVL.

This clone was seen just once. J is TRBJ2-5 and V is TRBV11-3; D may correspond to TRBD1 or TRBD2 (5 bases each). Germline V lookup: CDR1 SGHNT, CDR2 YENEEA. This CDR3 has 13 residues. V was cut by 4 bases and J by 5 bases, with 11 bases left in between. The DNA of the CDR3 is TGTGCCAGCAGCTCTAGGGGACGGGAGACCCAGTACTTC. Amino acid sequence: CASSSRGRETQYF.

The gene calls are TRBV5-1 and TRBJ2-1, with TRBD2 matching over 7 bases. Germline V gene sequence: CDR1 SGHRS, CDR2 YFSETQ. V lost 4 bases, J lost 5 bases, and 9 bases stayed unmatched. The CDR3 consists of 15 residues. The DNA for the CDR3 is TGCGCCAGCAGCCTTAGACTAGCCGATGACAATGAGCAGTTCTTC. Its protein product is CASSLRLADDNEQFF.

The V and J genes are TRBV10-1 and TRBJ1-1; D perhaps matches TRBD1 (6 bases). The CDR3 has 13 residues. The germline V and J ends were trimmed by 5 bases and 0 bases, with 7 bases remaining between them. The germline V gene encodes CDR1 WNHNN and CDR2 SYGVQD (reference sequence). CDR3 coding DNA: TGCGCCAGCAGTAGGACAGTGAACACTGAAGCTTTCTTT. It is translated as CASSRTVNTEAFF.

The V gene is TRBV29-1, the J gene TRBJ1-5; a possible D gene is TRBD1 (5 bases). The CDR3 is 13 residues long. Per germline, CDR1 SQVTM and CDR2 ANQGSEA. V dropped 7 bases and J dropped 7 bases, with 17 bases sitting between them. CDR3 DNA: TGCAGCGGGGGATCAGGGAGTAACCAGCCCCAGCATTTT. Amino acids: CSGGSGSNQPQHF.

The chain combines TRBV9 with TRBJ1-4, with 11 bases that match TRBD1. There are 15 residues in the CDR3. CDR1 is SGDLS and CDR2 is YYNGEE in the germline V gene. V shed 3 bases, J shed 7 bases, and the junction held 5 bases outside the gene matches. CDR3 coding DNA: TGTGCCAGCAGCGCCTCCGGGACAGGGGGTGAAAAACTGTTTTTT. As protein: CASSASGTGGEKLFF. The full variable domain, completed using reference TRBV9 and TRBJ1-4, is DSGVTQTPKHLITATGQRVTLRCSPRSGDLSVYWYQQSLDQGLQFLIQYYNGEERAKGNILERFSAQQFPDLHSELNLSSLELGDSALYFCASSASGTGGEKLFFGSGTQLSVL.

The chain uses TRBV6-1 and TRBJ1-4; no reliable D call. V dropped 0 bases and J dropped 4 bases, with 6 bases sitting between them. CDR1 and CDR2 (germline): MNHNS, SASEGT. The CDR3 sequence is 14 residues long. CDR3 sequence (DNA): TGTGCCAGCAGTGAAGCCTCCAGTAATGAAAAACTGTTTTTT. Translated, it gives CASSEASSNEKLFF.

The chain uses TRBV29-1 and TRBJ2-3, with D possibly matching TRBD2 (6 bases). The CDR3 extends over 13 amino acids. Germline V gene data show CDR1 as SQVTM and CDR2 as ANQGSEA. V was shortened by 4 bases and J by 1 base, with 9 bases between the two germline ends. CDR3 loop: CSVVASGTDTQYF. Here the CDR3 DNA reads TGCAGCGTTGTCGCTAGCGGCACAGATACGCAGTATTTT.

The chain recombines TRBV18 with TRBJ2-1, with unresolved D. Germline V gene lookup returns CDR1 KGHSH and CDR2 LQKENI. The ends were cut back, 2 bases at V and 4 bases at J, with 6 bases in the middle. The CDR3 runs to 13 residues. CDR3 sequence reads: CASSPGMYNEQFF. The CDR3 DNA sequence: TGTGCCAGCTCACCAGGGATGTACAATGAGCAGTTCTTC. Supplemented by reference TRBV18 and TRBJ2-1, the full variable domain reads NAGVMQNPRHLVRRRGQEARLRCSPMKGHSHVYWYRQLPEEGLKFMVYLQKENIIDESGMPKERFSAEFPKEGPSILRIQQVVRGDSAAYFCASSPGMYNEQFFGPGTRLTVL.

Details on this clone: Other DNA variants within this sample encode the same CDR3. The V call is TRBV28, the J call TRBJ2-3; D ambiguous. Germline values: CDR1 MDHEN, CDR2 SYDVKM. The CDR3 covers 14 residues. The V end lost 5 bases, the J end lost 0 bases, and 9 bases lay between the germline ends. The CDR3 protein is CASSLRRSTDTQYF. The DNA for the CDR3 is TGTGCCAGCAGTCTCCGGCGAAGCACAGATACGCAGTATTTT.